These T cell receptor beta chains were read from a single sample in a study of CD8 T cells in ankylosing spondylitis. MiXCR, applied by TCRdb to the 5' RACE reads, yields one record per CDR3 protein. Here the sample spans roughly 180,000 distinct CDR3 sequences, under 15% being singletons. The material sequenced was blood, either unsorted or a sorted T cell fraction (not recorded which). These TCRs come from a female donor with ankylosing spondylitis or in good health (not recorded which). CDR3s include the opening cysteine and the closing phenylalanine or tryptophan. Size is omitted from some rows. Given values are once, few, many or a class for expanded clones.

CDR3: CASSLATQKNSPLHF
V: TRBV7-2
size: few
J: TRBJ1-6

CDR3: CSARRSPEAFF
V: TRBV20-1
size: many
J: TRBJ1-1

CDR3: CSAGHIGRRVGYGYTF
V: TRBV20-1
size: many
J: TRBJ1-2

CDR3: CASSAQPDRGQRNIQYF
V: TRBV5-1
size: many
J: TRBJ2-4

CDR3: CASSNTGLSAYGYTF
V: TRBV19
size: many
J: TRBJ1-2

CDR3: CSAGETSGSADTQYF
V: TRBV20-1
size: few
J: TRBJ2-3

CDR3: CASSRTSGFNEQFF
V: TRBV5-1
size: many
J: TRBJ2-1

CDR3: CASSPSGELFF
V: TRBV12-3/TRBV12-4
size: many
J: TRBJ2-2

CDR3: CASSIRTSGTGELFF
V: TRBV27
size: many
J: TRBJ2-2

CDR3: CASSLEWAGSRLEQFF
V: TRBV5-5
size: few
J: TRBJ2-1

CDR3: CASYFSGQGYNEQFF
V: TRBV28
size: many
J: TRBJ2-1

CDR3: CASSYRERTDTQYF
V: TRBV6-2/TRBV6-3
size: .
J: TRBJ2-3

CDR3: CASSYRLAGRTDTQYF
V: TRBV28
size: many
J: TRBJ2-3

CDR3: CSASQMDGLETQYF
V: TRBV20-1
size: many
J: TRBJ2-5

CDR3: CASSTWTGGRPEAFF
V: TRBV3-1
size: .
J: TRBJ1-1

CDR3: CSARARENNSPLHF
V: TRBV20-1
size: many
J: TRBJ1-6

CDR3: CASSPPPYDTQYF
V: TRBV27
size: many
J: TRBJ2-3

CDR3: CSARVGRLNTGELFF
V: TRBV20-1
size: .
J: TRBJ2-2

CDR3: CAIGRGLGAYEQYF
V: TRBV10-3
size: .
J: TRBJ2-7

CDR3: CASSLRMGFPIPYEQFF
V: TRBV27
size: many
J: TRBJ2-1

CDR3: CAWSLKGVRNQPQHF
V: TRBV30
size: many
J: TRBJ1-5

CDR3: CASRINLNTEAFF
V: TRBV11-2
size: few
J: TRBJ1-1

CDR3: CSVELPREGLYNEQFF
V: TRBV29-1
size: many
J: TRBJ2-1

CDR3: CASSSDRGRRANVLTF
V: TRBV7-2
size: few
J: TRBJ2-6

CDR3: CASSLGHLSSYNSPLHF
V: TRBV5-1
size: few
J: TRBJ1-6

CDR3: CASSLRGEYNEQFF
V: TRBV7-2
size: many
J: TRBJ2-1

CDR3: CASSPSAKNEQYF
V: TRBV5-1
size: many
J: TRBJ2-7

CDR3: CASSSRQDGSTDTQYF
V: TRBV12-3/TRBV12-4
size: many
J: TRBJ2-3

CDR3: CASSFTSGPWYEQYF
V: TRBV7-2
size: many
J: TRBJ2-7

CDR3: CATGRQGMWMDTQYF
V: TRBV7-9
size: many
J: TRBJ2-3

CDR3: CASSIGLAGTYEQYF
V: TRBV19
size: many
J: TRBJ2-7

CDR3: CATSRGEVTDTQYF
V: TRBV15
size: many
J: TRBJ2-3

CDR3: CASSFDLAGDETQYF
V: TRBV13
size: many
J: TRBJ2-5

CDR3: CASSFAGENSPLHF
V: TRBV27
size: many
J: TRBJ1-6

CDR3: CSVTGVLTDTQYF
V: TRBV29-1
size: few
J: TRBJ2-3

CDR3: CSVEKGGGDGYTF
V: TRBV29-1
size: few
J: TRBJ1-2

CDR3: CASRNTPLAGLGEQFF
V: TRBV12-3/TRBV12-4
size: .
J: TRBJ2-1

CDR3: CSLNSGVGETQYF
V: TRBV20-1
size: .
J: TRBJ2-5

CDR3: CASKYIDEQYF
V: TRBV6-5
size: many
J: TRBJ2-7

CDR3: CSAEGPGRTGELFF
V: TRBV20-1
size: many
J: TRBJ2-2

CDR3: CASSLGLAREYETQYF
V: TRBV11-2
size: .
J: TRBJ2-5

CDR3: CASSQPSGLVYEQYF
V: TRBV4-2
size: few
J: TRBJ2-7

CDR3: CASSLEGRVGNTIYF
V: TRBV4-2
size: .
J: TRBJ1-3

CDR3: CASSLEGQRGQKLFF
V: TRBV5-1
size: many
J: TRBJ1-4

CDR3: CASSWRTGNTEAFF
V: TRBV7-9
size: few
J: TRBJ1-1

CDR3: CATSRAQGSNSPLHF
V: TRBV15
size: many
J: TRBJ1-6

CDR3: CASRDSGSNEQYF
V: TRBV12-3/TRBV12-4
size: many
J: TRBJ2-7

CDR3: CSASRGAF
V: TRBV20-1
size: many
J: TRBJ1-1

CDR3: CASSLGQGREAFF
V: TRBV12-3/TRBV12-4
size: many
J: TRBJ1-1

CDR3: CATSDGTGRMNTEAFF
V: TRBV15
size: .
J: TRBJ1-1

CDR3: CSARDWNTEAFF
V: TRBV20-1
size: many
J: TRBJ1-1

CDR3: CSARDEETQYF
V: TRBV20-1
size: .
J: TRBJ2-5

CDR3: CASSLLVFANPNEQFF
V: TRBV7-6
size: few
J: TRBJ2-1